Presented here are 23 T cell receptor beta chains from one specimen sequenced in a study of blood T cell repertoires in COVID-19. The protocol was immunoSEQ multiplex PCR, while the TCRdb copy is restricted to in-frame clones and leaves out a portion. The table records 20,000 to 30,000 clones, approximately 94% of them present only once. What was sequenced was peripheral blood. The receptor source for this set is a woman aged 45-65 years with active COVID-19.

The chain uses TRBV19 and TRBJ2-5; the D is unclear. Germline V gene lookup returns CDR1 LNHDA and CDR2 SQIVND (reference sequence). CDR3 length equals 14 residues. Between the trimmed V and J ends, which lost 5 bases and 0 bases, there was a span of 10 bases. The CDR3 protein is CASSSQAHQETQYF. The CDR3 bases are TGTGCCAGTAGTTCCCAGGCTCACCAAGAGACCCAGTACTTC. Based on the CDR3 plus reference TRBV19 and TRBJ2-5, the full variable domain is DGGITQSPKYLFRKEGQNVTLSCEQNLNHDAMYWYRQDPGQGLRLIYYSQIVNDFQKGDIAEGYSVSREKKESFPLTVTSAQKNPTAFYLCASSSQAHQETQYFGPGTRLLVL.

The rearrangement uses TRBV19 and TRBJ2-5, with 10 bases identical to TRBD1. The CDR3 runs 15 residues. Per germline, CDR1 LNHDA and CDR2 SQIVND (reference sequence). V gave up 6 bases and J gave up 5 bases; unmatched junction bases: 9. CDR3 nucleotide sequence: TGTGCCAGTAGCCTTAGACAGGGGGCCTCTGAGACCCAGTACTTC. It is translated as CASSLRQGASETQYF.

CDR3 sequence: CASSPEPRLAASYEQYF. The CDR3, as DNA: TGTGCCAGCAGTCCCGAGCCGCGACTAGCGGCCTCCTACGAGCAGTACTTC. The chain links TRBV28 to TRBJ2-7, with TRBD2 matching over 9 bases. The V and J ends lost 5 bases and 0 bases, in that order; junction bases with no gene match: 11. Per the germline V gene, CDR1 is MDHEN and CDR2 is SYDVKM. The CDR3 is 17 amino acids.

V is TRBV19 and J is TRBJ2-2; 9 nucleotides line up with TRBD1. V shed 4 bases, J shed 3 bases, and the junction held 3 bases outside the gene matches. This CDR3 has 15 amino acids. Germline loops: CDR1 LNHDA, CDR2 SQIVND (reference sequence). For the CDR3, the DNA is TGTGCCAGTAGTAAGGGGACAGGGTACACCGGGGAGCTGTTTTTT. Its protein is CASSKGTGYTGELFF.

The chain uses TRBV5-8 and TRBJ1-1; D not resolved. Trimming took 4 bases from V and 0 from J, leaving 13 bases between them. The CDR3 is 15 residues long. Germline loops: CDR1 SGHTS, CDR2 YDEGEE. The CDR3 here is CASSRSGSLNTEAFF. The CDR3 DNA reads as TGTGCCAGCAGCCGGAGTGGGAGCTTGAACACTGAAGCTTTCTTT.

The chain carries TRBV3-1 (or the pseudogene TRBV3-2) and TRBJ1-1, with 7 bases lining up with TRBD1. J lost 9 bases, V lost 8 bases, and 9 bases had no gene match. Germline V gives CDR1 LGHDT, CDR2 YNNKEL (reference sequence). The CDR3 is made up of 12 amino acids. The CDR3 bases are TGTGCCAGCTTTGGGCTGGGACAGCAAGCTTTCTTT. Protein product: CASFGLGQQAFF.

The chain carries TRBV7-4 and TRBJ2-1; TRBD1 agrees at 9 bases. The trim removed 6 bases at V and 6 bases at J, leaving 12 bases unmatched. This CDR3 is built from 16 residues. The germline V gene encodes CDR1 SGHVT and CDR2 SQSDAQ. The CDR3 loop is CASRYIHRGPFNEQFF. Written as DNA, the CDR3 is TGTGCCAGCAGATACATACACAGGGGGCCCTTCAATGAGCAGTTCTTC.

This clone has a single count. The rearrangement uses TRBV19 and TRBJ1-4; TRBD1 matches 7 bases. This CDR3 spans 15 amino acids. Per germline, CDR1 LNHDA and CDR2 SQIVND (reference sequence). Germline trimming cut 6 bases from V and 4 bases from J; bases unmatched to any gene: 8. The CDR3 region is CASRTGGQHNEKLFF. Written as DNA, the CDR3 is TGTGCCAGTAGGACCGGGGGACAGCATAATGAAAAACTGTTTTTT.

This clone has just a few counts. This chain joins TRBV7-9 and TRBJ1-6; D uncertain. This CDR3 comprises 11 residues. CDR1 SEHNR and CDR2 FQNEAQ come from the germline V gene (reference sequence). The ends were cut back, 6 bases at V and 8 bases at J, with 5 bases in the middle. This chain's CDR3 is CASSSDSPLHF. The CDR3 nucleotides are TGTGCCAGCAGTTCTGATTCACCCCTCCACTTT.

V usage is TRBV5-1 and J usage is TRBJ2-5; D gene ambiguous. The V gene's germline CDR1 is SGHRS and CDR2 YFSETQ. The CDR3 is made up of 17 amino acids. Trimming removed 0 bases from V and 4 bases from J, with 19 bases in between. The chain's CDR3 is CASSLGGGQVMGETQYF. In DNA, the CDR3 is TGCGCCAGCAGCTTGGGTGGTGGGCAGGTGATGGGAGAGACCCAGTACTTC.

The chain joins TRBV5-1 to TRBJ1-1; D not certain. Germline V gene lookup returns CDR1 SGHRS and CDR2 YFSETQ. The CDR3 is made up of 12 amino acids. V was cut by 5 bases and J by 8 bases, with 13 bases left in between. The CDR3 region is CASRETRGEAFF. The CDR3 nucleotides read TGCGCCAGCAGGGAGACTCGCGGGGAAGCTTTCTTT.

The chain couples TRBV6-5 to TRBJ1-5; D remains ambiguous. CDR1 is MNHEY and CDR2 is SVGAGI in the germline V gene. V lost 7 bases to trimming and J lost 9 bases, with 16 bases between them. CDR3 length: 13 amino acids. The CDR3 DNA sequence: TGTGCCAGCATGGCGGCCCGGACTGGGCCCCAGCATTTT. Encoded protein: CASMAARTGPQHF.

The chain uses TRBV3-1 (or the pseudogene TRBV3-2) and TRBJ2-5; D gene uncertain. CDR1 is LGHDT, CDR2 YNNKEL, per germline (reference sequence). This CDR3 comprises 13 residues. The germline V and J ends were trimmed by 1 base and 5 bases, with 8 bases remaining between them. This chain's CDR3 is CASSQAGGETQYF. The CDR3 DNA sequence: TGTGCCAGCAGCCAAGCGGGTGGGGAGACCCAGTACTTC.

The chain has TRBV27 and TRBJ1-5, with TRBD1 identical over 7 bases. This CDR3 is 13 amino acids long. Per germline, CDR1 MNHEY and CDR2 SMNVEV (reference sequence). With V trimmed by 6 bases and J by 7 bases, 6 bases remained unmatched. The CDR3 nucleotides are TGTGCCAGCAGGCCCGAGGGGGCCCAGCCCCAGCATTTT. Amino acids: CASRPEGAQPQHF.

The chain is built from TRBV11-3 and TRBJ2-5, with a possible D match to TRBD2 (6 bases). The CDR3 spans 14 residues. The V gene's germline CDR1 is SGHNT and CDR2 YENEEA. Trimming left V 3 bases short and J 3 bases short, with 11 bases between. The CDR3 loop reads CASSLAGWEETQYF. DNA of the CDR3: TGTGCCAGCAGCTTGGCGGGATGGGAAGAGACCCAGTACTTC.

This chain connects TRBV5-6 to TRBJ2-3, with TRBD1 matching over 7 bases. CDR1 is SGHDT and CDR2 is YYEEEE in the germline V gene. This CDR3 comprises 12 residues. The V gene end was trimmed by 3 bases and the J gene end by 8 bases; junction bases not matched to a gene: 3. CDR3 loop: CASSYAGGTQYF. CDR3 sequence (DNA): TGTGCCAGCAGCTACGCAGGGGGTACGCAGTATTTT.

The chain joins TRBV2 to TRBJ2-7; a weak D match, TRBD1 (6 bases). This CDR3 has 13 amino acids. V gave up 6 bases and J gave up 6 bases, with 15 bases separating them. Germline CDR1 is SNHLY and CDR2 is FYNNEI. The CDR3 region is CASRIIQGGEQYV. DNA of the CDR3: TGTGCCAGCAGAATAATACAGGGTGGCGAGCAGTACGTC.

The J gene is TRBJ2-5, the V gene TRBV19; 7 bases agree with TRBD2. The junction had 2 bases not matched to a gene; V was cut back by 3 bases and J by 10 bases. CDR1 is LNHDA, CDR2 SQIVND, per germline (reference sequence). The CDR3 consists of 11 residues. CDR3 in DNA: TGTGCCAGTAGTATGGGGGGGATCCAGTACTTC. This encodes CASSMGGIQYF.

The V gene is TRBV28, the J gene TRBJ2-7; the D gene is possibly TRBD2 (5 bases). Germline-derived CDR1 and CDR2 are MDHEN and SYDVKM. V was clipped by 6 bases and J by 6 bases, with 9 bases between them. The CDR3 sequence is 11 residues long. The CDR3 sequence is CASSSRAEQYF. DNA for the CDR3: TGTGCCAGCAGCTCGAGGGCCGAGCAGTACTTC.

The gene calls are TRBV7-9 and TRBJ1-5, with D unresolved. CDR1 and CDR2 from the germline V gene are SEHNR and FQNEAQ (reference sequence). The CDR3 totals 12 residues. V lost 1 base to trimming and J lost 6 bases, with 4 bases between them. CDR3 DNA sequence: TGTGCCAGCAGCTTAGACTCTCAGCCCCAGCATTTT. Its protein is CASSLDSQPQHF.

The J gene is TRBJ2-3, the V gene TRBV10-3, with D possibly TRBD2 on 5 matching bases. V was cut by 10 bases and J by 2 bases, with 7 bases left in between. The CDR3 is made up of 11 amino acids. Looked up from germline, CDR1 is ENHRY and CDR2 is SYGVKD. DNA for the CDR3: TGTGCCACGGACTCCACAGATACGCAGTATTTT. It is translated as CATDSTDTQYF.

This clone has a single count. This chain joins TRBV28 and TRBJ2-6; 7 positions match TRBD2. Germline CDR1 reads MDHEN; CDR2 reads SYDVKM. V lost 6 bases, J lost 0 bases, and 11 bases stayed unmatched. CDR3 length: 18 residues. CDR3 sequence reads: CASRPWGGRGSGANVLTF. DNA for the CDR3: TGTGCCAGCAGGCCTTGGGGGGGAAGGGGCTCTGGGGCCAACGTCCTGACTTTC.

Written as DNA, the CDR3 is TGTGCCAGCTCACCCGCCCCGGGTGGCACTGAAGCTTTCTTT. Its translation: CASSPAPGGTEAFF. This chain uses TRBV18 with TRBJ1-1; D is unclear. V lost 3 bases and J 4 bases, leaving 12 bases between the germline ends. CDR1 is KGHSH, CDR2 LQKENI, per germline. This CDR3 region has 14 residues.